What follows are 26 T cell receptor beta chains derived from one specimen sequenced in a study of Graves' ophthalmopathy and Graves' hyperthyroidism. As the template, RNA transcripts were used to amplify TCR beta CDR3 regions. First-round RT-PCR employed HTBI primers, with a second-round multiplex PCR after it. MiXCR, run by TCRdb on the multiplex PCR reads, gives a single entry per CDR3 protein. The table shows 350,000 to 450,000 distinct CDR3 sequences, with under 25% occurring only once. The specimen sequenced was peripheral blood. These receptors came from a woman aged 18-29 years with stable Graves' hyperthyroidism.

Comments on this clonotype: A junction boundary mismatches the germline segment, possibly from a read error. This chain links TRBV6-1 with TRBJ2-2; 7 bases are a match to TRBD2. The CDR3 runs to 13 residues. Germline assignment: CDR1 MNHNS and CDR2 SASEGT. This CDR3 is CASTRGGSGDLFF. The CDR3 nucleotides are TGTGCCAGCACCCGGGGAGGGTCCGGGGATCTGTTTTTT.

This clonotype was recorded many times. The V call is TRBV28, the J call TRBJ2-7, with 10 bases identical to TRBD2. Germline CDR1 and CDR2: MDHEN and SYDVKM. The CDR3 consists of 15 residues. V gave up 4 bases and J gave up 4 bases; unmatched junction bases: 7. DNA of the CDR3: TGTGCCAGCAGTTCGCCTAGCGGGAGAGCATACGAGCAGTACTTC. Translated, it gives CASSSPSGRAYEQYF.

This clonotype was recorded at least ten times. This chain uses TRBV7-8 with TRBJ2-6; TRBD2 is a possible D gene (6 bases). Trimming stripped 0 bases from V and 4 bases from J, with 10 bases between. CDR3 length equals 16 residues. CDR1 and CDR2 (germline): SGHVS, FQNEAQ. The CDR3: CASSLAGGSGANVLTF. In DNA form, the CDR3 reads TGTGCCAGCAGCTTAGCGGGGGGTTCCGGGGCCAACGTCCTGACTTTC.

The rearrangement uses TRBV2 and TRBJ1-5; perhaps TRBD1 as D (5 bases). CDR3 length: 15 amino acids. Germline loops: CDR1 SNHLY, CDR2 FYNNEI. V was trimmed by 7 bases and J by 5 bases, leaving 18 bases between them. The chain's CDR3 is CASNEETVTDQPQHF. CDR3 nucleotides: TGTGCCAGCAACGAAGAGACAGTTACGGATCAGCCCCAGCATTTT.

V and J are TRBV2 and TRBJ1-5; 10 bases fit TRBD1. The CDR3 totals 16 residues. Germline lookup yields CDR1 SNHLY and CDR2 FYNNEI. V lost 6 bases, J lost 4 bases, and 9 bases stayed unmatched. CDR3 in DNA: TGTGCCAGCAGGCCTCCCGGACAGGGGGTAAATCAGCCCCAGCATTTT. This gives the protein CASRPPGQGVNQPQHF.

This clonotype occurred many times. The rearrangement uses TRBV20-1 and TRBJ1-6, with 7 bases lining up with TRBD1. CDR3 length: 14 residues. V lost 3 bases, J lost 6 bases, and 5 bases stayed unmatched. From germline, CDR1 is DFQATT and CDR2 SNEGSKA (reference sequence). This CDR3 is CSASKGQLNSPLHF. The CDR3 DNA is TGCAGTGCTAGCAAGGGACAGCTTAATTCACCCCTCCACTTT.

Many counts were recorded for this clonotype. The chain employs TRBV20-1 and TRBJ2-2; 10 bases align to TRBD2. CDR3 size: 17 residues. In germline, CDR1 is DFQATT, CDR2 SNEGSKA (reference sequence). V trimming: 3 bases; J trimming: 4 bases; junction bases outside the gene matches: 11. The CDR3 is CSARTGTSESGTGELFF. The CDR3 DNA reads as TGCAGTGCTAGGACCGGGACTAGCGAGTCGGGCACCGGGGAGCTGTTTTTT.

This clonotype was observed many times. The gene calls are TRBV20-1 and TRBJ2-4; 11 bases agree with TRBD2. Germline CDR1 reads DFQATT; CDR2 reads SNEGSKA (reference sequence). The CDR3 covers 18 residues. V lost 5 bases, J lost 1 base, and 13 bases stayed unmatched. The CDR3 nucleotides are TGCAGTGCTCGAGGACTAGCGGGTCGGACTGGGGCCAAAAACATTCAGTACTTC. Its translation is CSARGLAGRTGAKNIQYF.

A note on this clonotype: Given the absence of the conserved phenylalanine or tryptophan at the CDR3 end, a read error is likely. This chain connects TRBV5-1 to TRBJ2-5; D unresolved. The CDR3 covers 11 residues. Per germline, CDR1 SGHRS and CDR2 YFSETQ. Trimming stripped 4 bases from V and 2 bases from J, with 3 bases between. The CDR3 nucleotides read TGCGCCAGCAGCGAACAAGAGACCCAGTACGTC. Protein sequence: CASSEQETQYV.

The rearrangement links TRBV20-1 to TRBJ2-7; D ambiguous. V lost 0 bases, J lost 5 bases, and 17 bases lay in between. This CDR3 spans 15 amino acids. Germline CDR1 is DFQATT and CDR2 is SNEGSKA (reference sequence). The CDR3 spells CSARDPRASSHEQYF. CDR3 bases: TGCAGTGCTAGAGATCCCCGGGCCAGCAGCCACGAGCAGTACTTC.

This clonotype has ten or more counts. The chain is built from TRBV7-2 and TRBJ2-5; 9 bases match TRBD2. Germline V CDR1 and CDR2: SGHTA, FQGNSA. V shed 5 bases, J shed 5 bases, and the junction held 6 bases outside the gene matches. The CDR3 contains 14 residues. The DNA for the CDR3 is TGTGCCAGCAGCCGTAGCGGGAGATGGGAGACCCAGTACTTC. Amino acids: CASSRSGRWETQYF. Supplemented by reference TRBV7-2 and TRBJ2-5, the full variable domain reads GAGVSQSPSNKVTEKGKDVELRCDPISGHTALYWYRQSLGQGLEFLIYFQGNSAPDKSGLPSDRFSAERTGGSVSTLTIQRTQQEDSAVYLCASSRSGRWETQYFGPGTRLLVL.

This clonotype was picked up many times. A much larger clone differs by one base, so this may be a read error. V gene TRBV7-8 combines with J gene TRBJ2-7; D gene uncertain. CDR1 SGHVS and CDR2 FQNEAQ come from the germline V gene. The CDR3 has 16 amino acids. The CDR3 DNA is TGTGCCAGCAGCTTAGTTAAGGGTCGAAGCTCCTACGAGCAGCACTTC. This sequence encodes CASSLVKGRSSYEQHF.

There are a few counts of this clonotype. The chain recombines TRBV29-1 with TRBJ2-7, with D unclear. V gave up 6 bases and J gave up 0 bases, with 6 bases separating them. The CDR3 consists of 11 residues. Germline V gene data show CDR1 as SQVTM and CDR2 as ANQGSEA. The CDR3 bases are TGCAGCGTCATCATCTCCTACGAGCAGTACTTC. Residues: CSVIISYEQYF.

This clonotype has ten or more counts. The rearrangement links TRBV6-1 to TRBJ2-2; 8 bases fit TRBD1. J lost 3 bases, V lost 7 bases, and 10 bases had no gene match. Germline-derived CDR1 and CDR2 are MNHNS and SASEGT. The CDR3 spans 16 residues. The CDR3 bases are TGTGCCAGCAATAGAAGACAGGGGATCTACACCGGGGAGCTGTTTTTT. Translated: CASNRRQGIYTGELFF.

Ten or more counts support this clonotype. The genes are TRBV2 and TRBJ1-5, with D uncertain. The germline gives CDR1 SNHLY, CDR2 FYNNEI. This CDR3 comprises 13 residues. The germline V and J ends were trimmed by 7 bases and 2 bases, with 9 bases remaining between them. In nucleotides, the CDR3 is TGTGCCAGCAAAAGAATGGGCAATCAGCCCCAGCATTTT. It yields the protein CASKRMGNQPQHF.

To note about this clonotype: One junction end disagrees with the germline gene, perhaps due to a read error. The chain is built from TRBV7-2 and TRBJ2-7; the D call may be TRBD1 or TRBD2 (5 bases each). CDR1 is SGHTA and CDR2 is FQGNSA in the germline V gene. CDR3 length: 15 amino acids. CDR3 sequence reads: CASTLSPGPSYEQYF. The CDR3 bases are TGTGCTAGCACCTTGTCTCCGGGACCAAGTTACGAGCAGTACTTC. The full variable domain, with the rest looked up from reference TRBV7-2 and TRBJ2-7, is GAGVSQSPSNKVTEKGKDVELRCDPISGHTALYWYRQSLGQGLEFLIYFQGNSAPDKSGLPSDRFSAERTGGSVSTLTIQRTQQEDSAVYLCASTLSPGPSYEQYFGPGTRLTVT.

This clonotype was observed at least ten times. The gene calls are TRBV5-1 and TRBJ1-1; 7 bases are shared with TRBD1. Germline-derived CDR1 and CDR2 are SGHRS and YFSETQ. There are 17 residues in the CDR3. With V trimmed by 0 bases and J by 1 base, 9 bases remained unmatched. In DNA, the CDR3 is TGCGCCAGCAGCTTGGCGGGCAGGGGGAGGAGGAACACTGAAGCTTTCTTT. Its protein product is CASSLAGRGRRNTEAFF.

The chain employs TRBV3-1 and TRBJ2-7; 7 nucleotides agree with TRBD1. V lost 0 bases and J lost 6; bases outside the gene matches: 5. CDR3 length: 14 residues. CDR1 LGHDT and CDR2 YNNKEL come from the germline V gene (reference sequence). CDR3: CASSQDTGVGEQYF. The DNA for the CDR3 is TGTGCCAGCAGCCAAGATACAGGGGTGGGCGAGCAGTACTTC.

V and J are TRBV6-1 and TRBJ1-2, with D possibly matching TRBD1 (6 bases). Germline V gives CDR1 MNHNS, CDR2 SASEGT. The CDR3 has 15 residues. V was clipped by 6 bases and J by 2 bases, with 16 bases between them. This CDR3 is CASSLGQTVNYGYTF. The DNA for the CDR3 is TGTGCCAGCAGCCTCGGACAGACAGTGAACTATGGCTACACCTTC.

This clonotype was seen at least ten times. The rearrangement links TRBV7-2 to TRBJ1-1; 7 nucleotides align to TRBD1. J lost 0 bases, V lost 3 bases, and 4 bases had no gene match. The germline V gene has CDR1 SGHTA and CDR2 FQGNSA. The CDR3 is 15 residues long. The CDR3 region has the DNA TGTGCCAGCAGCTTCTCGGACAGGCTGAACACTGAAGCTTTCTTT. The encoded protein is CASSFSDRLNTEAFF.

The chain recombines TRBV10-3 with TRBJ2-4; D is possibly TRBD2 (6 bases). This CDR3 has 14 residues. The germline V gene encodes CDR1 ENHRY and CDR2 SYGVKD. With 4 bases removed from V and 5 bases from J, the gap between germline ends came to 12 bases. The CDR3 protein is CAISGQGLENIQYF. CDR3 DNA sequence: TGTGCCATCAGTGGGCAGGGACTGGAAAACATTCAGTACTTC.

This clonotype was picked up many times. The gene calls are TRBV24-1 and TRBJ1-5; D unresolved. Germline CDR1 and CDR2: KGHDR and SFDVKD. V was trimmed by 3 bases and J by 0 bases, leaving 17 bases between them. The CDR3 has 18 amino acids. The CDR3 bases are TGTGCCACCAGTGATACCTATGGGAGTCCATATAGCAATCAGCCCCAGCATTTT. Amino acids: CATSDTYGSPYSNQPQHF.

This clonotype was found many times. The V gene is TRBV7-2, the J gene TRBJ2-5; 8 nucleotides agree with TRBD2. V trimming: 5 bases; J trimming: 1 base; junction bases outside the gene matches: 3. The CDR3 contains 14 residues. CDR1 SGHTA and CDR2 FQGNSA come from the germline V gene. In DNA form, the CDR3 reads TGTGCCAGCAGCAAGAGCGGGGGCCAAGAGACCCAGTACTTC. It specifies CASSKSGGQETQYF.

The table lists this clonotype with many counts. CDR3 coding DNA: TGTGCCAGCAGTCCCCAGGACGGGAAAGCTTTCTTT. Amino acids: CASSPQDGKAFF. The chain employs TRBV7-6 and TRBJ1-1, with D uncertain. The CDR3 spans 12 residues. Trimming shortened V by 6 bases and J by 9 bases, and 14 bases separated the two germline ends. The germline V gene encodes CDR1 SGHVS and CDR2 FNYEAQ.

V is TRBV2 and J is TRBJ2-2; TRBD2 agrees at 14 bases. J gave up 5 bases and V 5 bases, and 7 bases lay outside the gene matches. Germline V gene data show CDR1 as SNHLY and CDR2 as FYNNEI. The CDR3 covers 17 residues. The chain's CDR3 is CASSSGLAGAGTGELFF. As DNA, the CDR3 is TGTGCCAGCAGTTCGGGACTAGCGGGGGCCGGGACCGGGGAGCTGTTTTTT.

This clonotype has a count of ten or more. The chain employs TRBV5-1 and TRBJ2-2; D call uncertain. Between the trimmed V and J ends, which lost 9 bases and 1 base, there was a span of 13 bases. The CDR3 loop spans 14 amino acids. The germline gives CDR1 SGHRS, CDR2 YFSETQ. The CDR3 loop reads CATSDTGNTGELFF. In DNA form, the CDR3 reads TGCGCCACCTCAGACACTGGGAACACCGGGGAGCTGTTTTTT.